This TCR beta chain emerged from a study of blood T cell repertoires in COVID-19. Study summary: Researchers got acute and convalescent COVID-19 samples from the United States, Italy and Spain. PBMCs, B-cell-depleted T cells, or T cells provided the cDNA or gDNA that made up the material.

This CDR3 has 15 amino acids. With 3 bases removed from V and 2 bases from J, the gap between germline ends came to 13 bases. Germline CDR1 SGDLS, CDR2 YYNGEE. How the authors handled the data: Reference gene primer amplification gave nucleated cell count estimates. Some clones are missing from TCRdb's copy, which holds only in-frame ones; the method was immunoSEQ multiplex PCR. V and J calls plus clone size are reproduced from that table; the DNA served to infer D and trimming. The table lists about 250,000 clones, around nine tenths of them singletons. The sequencing input was peripheral blood. The receptor comes from a man between 18 and 35 years old with active or convalescent COVID-19. The chain uses TRBV9 and TRBJ2-3, with a weak D call TRBD2 (7 bases). CDR3 amino acids: CASSARGGTTDTQYF. CDR3 coding DNA: TGTGCCAGCAGCGCTAGGGGGGGGACCACAGATACGCAGTATTTT.